One and the same sample provided the 10 T cell receptor beta chains below, sequenced in a study of cytomegalovirus exposure and HLA in healthy donors. Primers: 60 Vbeta forward and 13 Jbeta reverse. Repertoires were generated with immunoSEQ multiplex PCR, while TCRdb's copy carries only in-frame clones and drops some. The profile shows roughly 98,000 clones, under 85% of them singletons. The sample was PBMCs. These receptors all stem from a man aged 35 to 55 in good health and CMV-seronegative.

As concerns this clone: Other DNA sequences in the sample encode the same CDR3. The chain carries TRBV9 and TRBJ1-2, with a weak D call TRBD1 (5 bases). The CDR3 extends over 14 amino acids. Germline V lookup: CDR1 SGDLS, CDR2 YYNGEE. Trimming took 0 bases from V and 1 from J, leaving 7 bases between them. The DNA for the CDR3 is TGTGCCAGCAGCGTAGGGGGCGGTAACTATGGCTACACCTTC. This encodes CASSVGGGNYGYTF. The full variable domain, in which reference TRBV9 and TRBJ1-2 provide the parts outside the CDR3, is DSGVTQTPKHLITATGQRVTLRCSPRSGDLSVYWYQQSLDQGLQFLIQYYNGEERAKGNILERFSAQQFPDLHSELNLSSLELGDSALYFCASSVGGGNYGYTFGSGTRLTVV.

The chain combines TRBV11-3 with TRBJ2-3; 8 bases are shared with TRBD2. The V segment lost 4 bases and the J segment 1 base; nucleotides outside the gene matches: 4. The CDR3 runs 15 residues. The germline gives CDR1 SGHNT, CDR2 YENEEA. CDR3 amino acids: CASSSPGLGTDTQYF. CDR3 DNA sequence: TGTGCCAGCAGCTCCCCGGGACTAGGCACAGATACGCAGTATTTT. Looking up the rest from reference TRBV11-3 and TRBJ2-3 gives the full variable domain: EAGVVQSPRYKIIEKKQPVAFWCNPISGHNTLYWYLQNLGQGPELLIRYENEEAVDDSQLPKDRFSAERLKGVDSTLKIQPAELGDSAVYLCASSSPGLGTDTQYFGPGTRLTVL.

This clone was found once. The rearrangement joins TRBV19 to TRBJ2-6; possible D gene TRBD1, 5 bases. The germline V and J ends were trimmed by 6 bases and 4 bases, with 13 bases remaining between them. The CDR3 is 15 residues long. CDR1 and CDR2 from the germline V gene are LNHDA and SQIVND (reference sequence). The CDR3 nucleotides read TGTGCCAGTAGCAAAGACAGTGCCGGGGCCAACGTCCTGACTTTC. Amino acids: CASSKDSAGANVLTF.

The chain has TRBV7-2 and TRBJ1-5; no clear D gene. Germline loops: CDR1 SGHTA, CDR2 FQGNSA. V lost 2 bases to trimming and J lost 0 bases, with 11 bases between them. This CDR3 is 16 amino acids long. For the CDR3, the DNA is TGTGCCAGCAGCTTAAGCGCCCAGTATAGCAATCAGCCCCAGCATTTT. Protein: CASSLSAQYSNQPQHF.

This clone was observed a handful of times. The rearrangement uses TRBV9 and TRBJ2-3; a possible D gene is TRBD2 (7 bases). Germline V gives CDR1 SGDLS, CDR2 YYNGEE. The CDR3 consists of 14 residues. Trimming cost V 6 bases and J 6 bases, with 17 bases left between them. The CDR3 loop is CASNAGGRWDTQYF. CDR3 bases: TGTGCCAGCAACGCCGGGGGGCGGTGGGATACGCAGTATTTT. Using reference TRBV9 and TRBJ2-3 for the parts outside the CDR3, the full variable domain is DSGVTQTPKHLITATGQRVTLRCSPRSGDLSVYWYQQSLDQGLQFLIQYYNGEERAKGNILERFSAQQFPDLHSELNLSSLELGDSALYFCASNAGGRWDTQYFGPGTRLTVL.

V gene TRBV18 combines with J gene TRBJ1-3, with 8 bases lining up with TRBD2. The J call may be wrong; the DNA end is better matched by TRBJ2-2. Germline CDR1 is KGHSH and CDR2 is LQKENI. The CDR3 has 16 amino acids. The CDR3 is CASSPPFASGFGELFF. DNA of the CDR3: TGTGCCAGCTCACCACCGTTCGCTAGCGGGTTCGGGGAGCTGTTTTTT.

This clone was observed a handful of times. This rearrangement joins TRBV25-1 to TRBJ1-4; D is ambiguous. Germline CDR1 and CDR2: MGHDK and SYGVNS. This CDR3 spans 11 amino acids. Trimming cost V 2 bases and J 9 bases, with 4 bases left between them. This CDR3 reads CASSETQKLFF. The CDR3 DNA reads as TGTGCCAGCAGTGAAACTCAAAAACTGTTTTTT.

The chain joins TRBV28 to TRBJ1-4; D unclear. The CDR3 is 14 amino acids. V lost 7 bases and J lost 5, with 14 bases in between. CDR1 is MDHEN and CDR2 is SYDVKM in the germline V gene. In DNA form, the CDR3 reads TGTGCCAGCAATCAACTTCTCGGGAATGAAAAACTGTTTTTT. It specifies CASNQLLGNEKLFF.

V and J are TRBV27 and TRBJ2-3, with D unclear. The CDR3 runs 13 residues. Germline CDR1 and CDR2: MNHEY and SMNVEV (reference sequence). With 3 bases removed from V and 0 bases from J, the gap between germline ends came to 4 bases. As DNA, the CDR3 is TGTGCCAGCAGTTTTCGGAGCACAGATACGCAGTATTTT. Residues: CASSFRSTDTQYF.

CDR3 nucleotide sequence: TGTGCCAGCAGCCGAAGAATAGGGAGAGGTCAGCCCCAGCATTTT. This codes for CASSRRIGRGQPQHF. The V and J genes are TRBV7-2 and TRBJ1-5; no reliable D call. The CDR3 extends over 15 amino acids. With 5 bases removed from V and 6 bases from J, the gap between germline ends came to 17 bases. Germline CDR1 and CDR2: SGHTA and FQGNSA.